This TCR beta chain was sequenced for a study of cytomegalovirus exposure and HLA in healthy donors. Details on this clone: The antigen is undetermined.

Vbeta (60) and Jbeta (13) primers were used in the PCR. TCRdb's copy holds only in-frame clones and misses some; the assay was immunoSEQ multiplex PCR. Among some 100,000 clones listed, 60% to 80% were seen once. General observations from the study: The later analysis indicated that the majority of CMV-associated TCR beta chains appeared HLA-restricted. When the data were analyzed later, several of the most significant clusters appeared to be linked to common viral pathogens.

The length of the CDR3 is 16 residues. From germline, CDR1 is MNHEY and CDR2 SVGAGI. V lost 4 bases and J lost 4; bases outside the gene matches: 8. The chain carries TRBV6-5 and TRBJ1-2, with 11 bases matching TRBD1. This receptor was taken from a woman between 18 and 29 years old in good health and CMV-seropositive. Sequenced sample: PBMCs. The CDR3: CASSSSDRGLSYGYTF. The DNA of the CDR3 is TGTGCCAGCAGTTCCTCGGACAGGGGGCTGAGCTATGGCTACACCTTC.